This T cell receptor (beta chain) was captured by sequencing in a study of shared clonotypes between healthy human individuals. Profiling relied on immunoSEQ multiplex PCR, and the TCRdb table lists in-frame clones only, not all of them. Here the sample spans about 680,000 clones, roughly nine tenths being singletons. Selected positively for CCR7 and CD45RO-negative, naive CD8 cells excluded terminally differentiated effector memory CD45RA+ cells. The healthy adult donors were HIV-negative and reported no recent acute infections or vaccinations. Whole-study findings and limits: Clonotype sharing among donors likely depends on sequencing depth. Sampling included only blood; tissue repertoires likely differ.

Germline V gene lookup returns CDR1 SGHTA and CDR2 FQGTGA. The V segment lost 3 bases and the J segment 4 bases; nucleotides outside the gene matches: 3. There are 15 residues in the CDR3. This clone appeared a single time. The antigen is not known. This sequence was found in a man between 25 and 39 years old in good health. This chain connects TRBV7-3 to TRBJ2-1, with 10 bases identical to TRBD2. Specimen: naive CD8+ T cells sorted from blood. The CDR3 here is CASSFGTSAYNEQFF. Here the CDR3 DNA reads TGTGCCAGCAGCTTCGGGACTAGCGCATACAATGAGCAGTTCTTC.